The T cell receptor (beta chain) described here comes from a study of cytomegalovirus exposure and HLA in healthy donors. Notes on the study in general: In a later analysis, HLA-associated beta chains showed higher expansion and lower generation probabilities than comparable chains. Sequencing likely caused a cluster of highly shared sequence variants. Most of the CMV-associated TCR beta chains (in a later analysis) appeared to be HLA-restricted. Follow-up analysis later connected one missense variant in DCLRE1C with trimming of TCR beta V- and J-genes.

Of note for this clone: The antigen remains undetermined.

Germline V lookup: CDR1 SGHAT, CDR2 FQNNGV. The V end lost 3 bases, the J end lost 7 bases, and 22 bases lay between the germline ends. There are 16 residues in the CDR3. The primer mix had 60 Vbeta and 13 Jbeta primers. The data were produced by immunoSEQ multiplex PCR, yet TCRdb's version contains in-frame clones alone and is incomplete. Of 180,000 or so clones listed, about 81% are singletons. The chain recombines TRBV11-2 with TRBJ2-7; a weak D match, TRBD2 (5 bases). The TCR comes from a man between 40 and 49 years old in good health and CMV-seronegative. Input material: PBMCs. The CDR3 nucleotides read TGTGCCAGCAGCTTCTCCTGGGCCACCTCCCCGGGAGAGCAGTACTTC. This translates into CASSFSWATSPGEQYF.